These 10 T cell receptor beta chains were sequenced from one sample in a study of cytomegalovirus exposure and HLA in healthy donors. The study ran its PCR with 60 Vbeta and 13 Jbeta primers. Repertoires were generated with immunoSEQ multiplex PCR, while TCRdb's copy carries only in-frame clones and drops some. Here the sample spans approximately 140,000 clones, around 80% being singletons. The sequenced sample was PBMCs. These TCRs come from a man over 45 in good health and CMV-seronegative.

DNA for the CDR3: TGTGCCAGTAGTCCCCGAGCAGGGGGCTCCTACGAGCAGTACTTC. It encodes CASSPRAGGSYEQYF. The chain links TRBV19 to TRBJ2-7; 7 bases are shared with TRBD1. CDR3 length equals 15 residues. The V gene's germline CDR1 is LNHDA and CDR2 SQIVND (reference sequence). J was trimmed by 0 bases and V by 5 bases; bases with no gene match: 7.

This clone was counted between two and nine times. The CDR3 coding sequence is TGTGCCAGCAGCCAAGACTACTCCCTAGGTGAGCAGTTCTTC. Its protein product is CASSQDYSLGEQFF. V is TRBV14 and J is TRBJ2-1; D not certain. CDR3 size: 14 residues. The V and J ends lost 0 bases and 9 bases respectively, with 12 bases between them. Germline V gene lookup returns CDR1 SGHDN and CDR2 FVKESK.

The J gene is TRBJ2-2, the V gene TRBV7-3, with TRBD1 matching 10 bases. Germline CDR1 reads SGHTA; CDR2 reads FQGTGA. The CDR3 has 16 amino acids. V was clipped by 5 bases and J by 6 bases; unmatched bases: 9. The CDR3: CASSTRVGTGAGELFF. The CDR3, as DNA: TGTGCCAGCAGCACCCGGGTGGGGACAGGGGCCGGGGAGCTGTTTTTT.

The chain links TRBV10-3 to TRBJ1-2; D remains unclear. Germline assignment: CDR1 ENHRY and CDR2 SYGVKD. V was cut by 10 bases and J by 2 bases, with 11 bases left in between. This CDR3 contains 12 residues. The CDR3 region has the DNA TGTGCCACCCGAGGTGGGAACTATGGCTACACCTTC. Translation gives CATRGGNYGYTF.

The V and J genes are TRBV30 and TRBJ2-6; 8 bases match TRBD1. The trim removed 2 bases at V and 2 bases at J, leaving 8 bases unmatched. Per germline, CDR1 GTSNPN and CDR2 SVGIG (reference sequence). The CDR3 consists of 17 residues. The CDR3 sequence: CAWSPTDRETGANVLTF. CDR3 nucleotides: TGTGCCTGGAGTCCGACGGACAGGGAGACTGGGGCCAACGTCCTGACTTTC.

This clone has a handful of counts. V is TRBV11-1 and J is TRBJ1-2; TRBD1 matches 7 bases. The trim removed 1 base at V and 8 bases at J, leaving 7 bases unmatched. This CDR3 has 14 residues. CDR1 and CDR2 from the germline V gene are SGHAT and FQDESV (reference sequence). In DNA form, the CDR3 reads TGTGCCAGCAGCTTAGGAGCAGGGGGTAGAGGCTACACCTTC. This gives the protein CASSLGAGGRGYTF.

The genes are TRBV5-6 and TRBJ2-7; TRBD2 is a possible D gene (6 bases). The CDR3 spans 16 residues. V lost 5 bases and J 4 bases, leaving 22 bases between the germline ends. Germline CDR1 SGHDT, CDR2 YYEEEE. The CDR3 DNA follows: TGTGCCAGCAGGTTAACCAACCGCGCCGCGGGATACGAGCAGTACTTC. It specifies CASRLTNRAAGYEQYF.

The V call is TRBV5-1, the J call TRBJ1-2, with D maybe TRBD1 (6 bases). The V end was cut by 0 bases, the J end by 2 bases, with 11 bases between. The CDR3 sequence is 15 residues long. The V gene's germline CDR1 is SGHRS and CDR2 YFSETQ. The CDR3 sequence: CASSLEPQGNYGYTF. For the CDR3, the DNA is TGCGCCAGCAGCTTGGAACCTCAGGGGAACTATGGCTACACCTTC.

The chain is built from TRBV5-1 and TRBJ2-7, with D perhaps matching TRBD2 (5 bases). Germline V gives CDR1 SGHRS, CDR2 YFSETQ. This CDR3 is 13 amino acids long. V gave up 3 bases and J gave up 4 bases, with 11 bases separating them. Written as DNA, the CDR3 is TGCGCCAGCAGCTGGGGAGTAGGTTACGAGCAGTACTTC. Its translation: CASSWGVGYEQYF. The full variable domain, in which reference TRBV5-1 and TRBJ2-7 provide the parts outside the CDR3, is KAGVTQTPRYLIKTRGQQVTLSCSPISGHRSVSWYQQTPGQGLQFLFEYFSETQRNKGNFPGRFSGRQFSNSRSEMNVSTLELGDSALYLCASSWGVGYEQYFGPGTRLTVT.

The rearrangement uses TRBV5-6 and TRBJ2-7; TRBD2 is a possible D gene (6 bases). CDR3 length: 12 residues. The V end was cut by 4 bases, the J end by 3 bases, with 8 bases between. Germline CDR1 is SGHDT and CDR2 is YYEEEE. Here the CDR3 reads CASSTDYYEQYF. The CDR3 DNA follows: TGTGCCAGCAGCACGGACTACTACGAGCAGTACTTC.